This T cell receptor beta chain was obtained from a study of T cell responses to AZD1222 COVID-19 vaccine. The assay was immunoSEQ multiplex PCR, and TCRdb's table has in-frame clones only and misses some. The profile shows 150,000 to 200,000 clones, 90% to 95% of them singletons. Germline V CDR1 and CDR2: MNHEY, SMNVEV (reference sequence). The ends lost 3 bases at V and 7 bases at J; junction bases unmatched: 8. The CDR3 spans 15 residues. Of note for this clone: No antigen is known for it.

Overall study findings and caveats: Recipients of two AZD1222 doses showed rising Spike-specific TCR breadth and depth.

This receptor was taken from an adult in good health. This specimen was peripheral blood, taken on day 0 of AZD1222 vaccination. The chain links TRBV27 to TRBJ2-2; 7 bases match TRBD2. CDR3 loop: CASSLIGGRHGELFF. The CDR3, as DNA: TGTGCCAGCAGTTTGATCGGGGGGAGGCACGGGGAGCTGTTTTTT.